The source of this T cell receptor (beta chain) is a study of T cells in Graves' hyperthyroidism and ophthalmopathy. Authors of the study amplified TCR beta CDR3 regions from RNA transcripts. TCR CDR3 regions were first amplified by RT-PCR with HTBI primers. TCRdb independently ran MiXCR on the multiplex PCR reads; one entry per CDR3 protein. Counted here are 500,000 to 600,000 distinct CDR3 sequences, roughly 50% occurring once; the ten biggest clones make up around 7.7%. The CDR3 is made up of 8 amino acids, end residues included. The germline V gene has CDR1 LNHNV and CDR2 YYDKDF (reference sequence). The table lists this clonotype with a count of one. The CDR3 end shows no conserved phenylalanine or tryptophan, and so a read error is likely. Because the CDR3's place on the DNA is in doubt, the DNA is left out and the CDR3 is given as listed by TCRdb. An absence of ophthalmopathy progression within 18 months meant stable Graves' hyperthyroidism. Exclusions: uncontrolled infection, other autoimmune disease, pregnancy, lactation. Every diagnosis used clinical symptoms, serum thyroxine and TRAb, thyroid ultrasound and orbital computed tomography.

The receptor was derived from a woman aged 18-29 years with Graves' hyperthyroidism. The sequencing input was peripheral blood or thyroid tissue (not recorded which). This sequence joins TRBV15 and TRBJ1-2; the tabulated D call, TRBD1, remains unverified against the DNA. This CDR3 reads CATSRPLS.